Following are 28 T cell receptor beta chains from one sample sequenced in a study of Graves' ophthalmopathy and Graves' hyperthyroidism. From RNA, the CDR3 regions of TCR beta chains were amplified and sequenced. The first round was an RT-PCR with HTBI primers, and the second round was a multiplex PCR. TCRdb redid the calling of the multiplex PCR reads with MiXCR, one entry per CDR3 protein. This sample yields about 380,000 distinct CDR3 sequences, of which 15% are seen a single time; roughly 7% belongs to the top ten. Sequencing was done on a sample of peripheral blood. The source of these receptors is a woman aged 18-30 years with stable Graves' hyperthyroidism.

The sample holds one count of this clonotype. A much larger clone sits a single nucleotide away, making a read error possible. Because it lacks the conserved phenylalanine or tryptophan at the end, this CDR3 is likely a read error. This chain links TRBV12-3 or TRBV12-4 with TRBJ1-3, with no clear D. The CDR3 has 14 amino acids. Trimming took off 3 bases at V and 0 bases at J, with 6 bases between the two ends. The CDR3 here is CASSFYSSGNTIYL. In DNA, the CDR3 is TGTGCCAGCAGTTTTTACAGCTCTGGAAACACCATATATCTT.

This clonotype has a handful of counts. The chain employs TRBV11-2 and TRBJ2-5; the D is unclear. CDR1 and CDR2 (germline): SGHAT, FQNNGV. CDR3 size: 16 residues. V was pared by 0 bases and J by 4 bases, with 15 bases between. The CDR3 is CASSLDGGLTRETQYF. The CDR3 DNA reads TGTGCCAGCAGCTTAGATGGCGGCCTCACGAGAGAGACCCAGTACTTC.

In its sample, this clonotype was seen many times. V is TRBV24-1 and J is TRBJ2-5; 8 bases match TRBD1. Per germline, CDR1 KGHDR and CDR2 SFDVKD. This CDR3 has 20 residues. Germline trimming cut 1 base from V and 1 base from J; bases unmatched to any gene: 16. The CDR3 coding sequence is TGTGCCACCAGTGATTTTAATTTGGCCGGGACAGGAATGTTCCAAGAGACCCAGTACTTC. This codes for CATSDFNLAGTGMFQETQYF.

This clonotype was counted many times. The chain employs TRBV24-1 and TRBJ2-5; the D gene could be TRBD1 or TRBD2 (5 bases each). The CDR3 totals 16 residues. CDR1 is KGHDR, CDR2 SFDVKD, per germline. Trimming left V 7 bases short and J 8 bases short, with 25 bases between. In DNA, the CDR3 is TGTGCCACCAGCTCCGCTTCGGGGACCGCGCCGGACACCCAGTACTTC. It specifies CATSSASGTAPDTQYF.

This clonotype was detected a few times. The gene calls are TRBV7-2 and TRBJ1-1; unclear D gene. The CDR3 covers 15 residues. The germline V and J ends were trimmed by 4 bases and 0 bases, with 12 bases remaining between them. Germline CDR1 SGHTA, CDR2 FQGNSA. This chain's CDR3 is CASSSFKEMNTEAFF. The CDR3 region has the DNA TGTGCCAGCAGCTCCTTTAAAGAAATGAACACTGAAGCTTTCTTT.

A few counts support this clonotype. The rearrangement joins TRBV29-1 to TRBJ1-2; the match to TRBD1 covers 10 bases. The junction had 6 bases not matched to a gene; V was cut back by 0 bases and J by 2 bases. CDR3 length: 16 residues. Germline values: CDR1 SQVTM, CDR2 ANQGSEA. The CDR3 DNA sequence: TGCAGCGTTGAAGATCTTCCGGGACAGGGGAACTATGGCTACACCTTC. Translated: CSVEDLPGQGNYGYTF.

Ten or more counts support this clonotype. The V gene is TRBV2, the J gene TRBJ2-5; D is possibly TRBD2 (6 bases). CDR3 length: 15 residues. V lost 0 bases and J lost 1, with 9 bases in between. Looked up from germline, CDR1 is SNHLY and CDR2 is FYNNEI. Written as DNA, the CDR3 is TGTGCCAGCAGTGAAGCGCGGGGACCCCAAGAGACCCAGTACTTC. Its translation: CASSEARGPQETQYF.

This clonotype was recorded at least ten times. This chain connects TRBV2 to TRBJ1-2, with unresolved D. Germline CDR1 and CDR2: SNHLY and FYNNEI. V was pared by 3 bases and J by 4 bases, with 6 bases between. The CDR3 consists of 12 residues. The CDR3: CASSDGFYGYTF. The CDR3 nucleotides read TGTGCCAGCAGTGACGGGTTCTATGGCTACACCTTC.

The chain employs TRBV11-1 and TRBJ1-1, with D perhaps matching TRBD1 (6 bases). Trimming shortened V by 0 bases and J by 2 bases, and 16 bases separated the two germline ends. The germline V gene has CDR1 SGHAT and CDR2 FQDESV (reference sequence). The CDR3 is made up of 17 amino acids. The CDR3 region has the DNA TGTGCCAGCAGCTTAGCTGGGAAAGGGACATCAAACACTGAAGCTTTCTTT. Translated: CASSLAGKGTSNTEAFF.

This clonotype came up a few times. The rearrangement joins TRBV19 to TRBJ2-1, with 8 bases that match TRBD1. CDR1 LNHDA and CDR2 SQIVND come from the germline V gene (reference sequence). Unmatched junction bases numbered 3, after V lost 3 bases and J lost 5 bases. This CDR3 contains 14 residues. CDR3 bases: TGTGCCAGTAGTATCAGGGGGCCCCACAATGAGCAGTTCTTC. This codes for CASSIRGPHNEQFF.

This clonotype was detected many times. The V gene is TRBV20-1, the J gene TRBJ2-7; weak D call: TRBD1 (5 bases). Trimming cost V 6 bases and J 1 base, with 7 bases left between them. The CDR3 has 11 amino acids. The germline CDR1 and CDR2 sequences are DFQATT and SNEGSKA (reference sequence). CDR3 nucleotides: TGCAGTGCAGACAGATCCTACGAGCAGTACTTC. Translating it yields CSADRSYEQYF.

This clonotype has a count of ten or more. The genes are TRBV12-3 or TRBV12-4 and TRBJ1-2; D is uncertain. Trimming pared 5 bases from V and 4 bases from J, leaving 14 bases between. The CDR3 contains 14 residues. Here the CDR3 DNA reads TGTGCCAGCAGTGCCATGAGGCAGACCTATGGCTACACCTTC. Amino acids: CASSAMRQTYGYTF.

Many counts were recorded for this clonotype. The chain links TRBV7-9 to TRBJ1-1; D perhaps matches TRBD1 (6 bases). V lost 1 base and J 1 base, leaving 16 bases between the germline ends. Germline V gene lookup returns CDR1 SEHNR and CDR2 FQNEAQ (reference sequence). The CDR3 consists of 17 residues. The CDR3 region is CASSLVNRESRNTEAFF. Written as DNA, the CDR3 is TGTGCCAGCAGCTTAGTTAACAGGGAATCCAGGAACACTGAAGCTTTCTTT.

This clonotype was seen many times. The chain is built from TRBV11-2 and TRBJ1-2; the D gene is possibly TRBD1 (5 bases). The germline V and J ends were trimmed by 0 bases and 8 bases, with 10 bases remaining between them. The CDR3 spans 13 residues. CDR1 is SGHAT, CDR2 FQNNGV, per germline. The CDR3, as DNA: TGTGCCAGCAGCTTAGAAGGGACGGAAGGCTACACCTTC. As protein: CASSLEGTEGYTF.

This clonotype was detected many times. This chain links TRBV19 with TRBJ1-2, with 8 bases fitting TRBD1. Losses at the gene ends were 5 bases for V and 6 bases for J; bases not matched to a gene: 8. Germline V gene data show CDR1 as LNHDA and CDR2 as SQIVND (reference sequence). The CDR3 runs 14 residues. In DNA, the CDR3 is TGTGCCAGTAGTCTCAGGACAGGGTTTGATGGCTACACCTTC. This sequence encodes CASSLRTGFDGYTF.

This clonotype was counted many times. This chain joins TRBV7-9 and TRBJ1-1; 7 nucleotides align to TRBD1. The CDR3 is made up of 13 amino acids. The germline CDR1 and CDR2 sequences are SEHNR and FQNEAQ (reference sequence). Losses at the gene ends were 6 bases for V and 4 bases for J; bases not matched to a gene: 5. Here the CDR3 DNA reads TGTGCCAGCAGACCAGGGGGGGGCACTGAAGCTTTCTTT. Translating gives CASRPGGGTEAFF.

This clonotype has at least ten counts. This chain connects TRBV19 to TRBJ1-2; 7 nucleotides match TRBD1. The CDR3 totals 13 residues. V gave up 3 bases and J gave up 6 bases; unmatched junction bases: 4. Germline V gene lookup returns CDR1 LNHDA and CDR2 SQIVND (reference sequence). The CDR3 DNA sequence: TGTGCCAGTAGTATGGCCACAGGGGATGGCTACACCTTC. Translation: CASSMATGDGYTF.

There are a few counts of this clonotype. A much larger clone sits a single nucleotide away, making a read error possible. V gene TRBV2 combines with J gene TRBJ2-5, with TRBD2 matching 12 bases. This CDR3 spans 13 amino acids. The V gene end was trimmed by 2 bases and the J gene end by 12 bases; junction bases not matched to a gene: 4. Looked up from germline, CDR1 is SNHLY and CDR2 is FYNNEI. The CDR3 spells CASSERLAGGKYF. The CDR3 DNA sequence: TGTGCCAGCAGTGAAAGGCTAGCGGGGGGGAAGTACTTC. Based on the CDR3 plus reference TRBV2 and TRBJ2-5, the full variable domain is EPEVTQTPSHQVTQMGQEVILRCVPISNHLYFYWYRQILGQKVEFLVSFYNNEISEKSEIFDDQFSVERPDGSNFTLKIRSTKLEDSAMYFCASSERLAGGKYFGPGTRLLVL.

The V gene is TRBV11-2, the J gene TRBJ1-1; D is unclear. CDR1 and CDR2 (germline): SGHAT, FQNNGV. The CDR3 runs 13 residues. Trimming stripped 0 bases from V and 2 bases from J, with 4 bases between. The CDR3 bases are TGTGCCAGCAGCTTAGAGTACAACACTGAAGCTTTCTTT. Translating gives CASSLEYNTEAFF.

The chain joins TRBV4-2 to TRBJ1-2; D gene uncertain. The germline V gene encodes CDR1 LGHNA and CDR2 YNFKEQ. The CDR3 contains 15 residues. Between the trimmed V and J ends, which lost 3 bases and 0 bases, there was a span of 11 bases. The CDR3 spells CASSHPTEANYGYTF. The CDR3 region has the DNA TGTGCCAGCAGCCACCCGACCGAAGCTAACTATGGCTACACCTTC.

V is TRBV27 and J is TRBJ2-2; TRBD1 matches at 8 bases. Losses at the gene ends were 3 bases for V and 1 base for J; bases not matched to a gene: 7. Germline lookup yields CDR1 MNHEY and CDR2 SMNVEV (reference sequence). The CDR3 runs to 17 residues. The CDR3 spells CASSFRTGWGNTGELFF. The CDR3 DNA reads TGTGCCAGCAGTTTCCGGACAGGGTGGGGGAACACCGGGGAGCTGTTTTTT.

The chain joins TRBV3-1 to TRBJ2-7, with 7 bases matching TRBD2. The CDR3 sequence is 16 residues long. V was pared by 1 base and J by 1 base, with 7 bases of the junction left unmatched. Germline V gene lookup returns CDR1 LGHDT and CDR2 YNNKEL (reference sequence). CDR3 sequence (DNA): TGTGCCAGCAGCCAAGTAGGACTAGTTGGATCCTACGAGCAGTACTTC. This codes for CASSQVGLVGSYEQYF.

This clonotype came up many times. V gene TRBV19 combines with J gene TRBJ1-5, with D unclear. Per germline, CDR1 LNHDA and CDR2 SQIVND (reference sequence). V gave up 7 bases and J gave up 0 bases, with 10 bases separating them. The CDR3 is made up of 14 amino acids. The CDR3 loop is CASKLWDSNQPQHF. As DNA, the CDR3 is TGTGCCAGTAAGTTATGGGATAGCAATCAGCCCCAGCATTTT. The full variable domain, in which reference TRBV19 and TRBJ1-5 provide the parts outside the CDR3, is DGGITQSPKYLFRKEGQNVTLSCEQNLNHDAMYWYRQDPGQGLRLIYYSQIVNDFQKGDIAEGYSVSREKKESFPLTVTSAQKNPTAFYLCASKLWDSNQPQHFGDGTRLSIL.

In its sample, this clonotype was seen many times. V is TRBV11-2 and J is TRBJ2-7; 7 positions agree with TRBD1. The CDR3 spans 16 residues. CDR1 is SGHAT and CDR2 is FQNNGV in the germline V gene. The trim removed 2 bases at V and 6 bases at J, leaving 13 bases unmatched. CDR3 amino acids: CASSLHYRGHPCEQYF. Here the CDR3 DNA reads TGTGCCAGCAGCTTACATTACAGGGGACACCCCTGCGAGCAGTACTTC.

There are many counts of this clonotype. The chain uses TRBV19 and TRBJ2-7, with D possibly TRBD1 on 5 matching bases. The CDR3 loop spans 13 amino acids. Germline assignment: CDR1 LNHDA and CDR2 SQIVND (reference sequence). V was trimmed by 5 bases and J by 3 bases, leaving 11 bases between them. The CDR3 bases are TGTGCCAGTAGTTCCAGGCAGGGCTACGAGCAGTACTTC. It encodes CASSSRQGYEQYF.

This chain joins TRBV2 and TRBJ1-2; D gene uncertain. Trimming left V 2 bases short and J 5 bases short, with 12 bases between. The CDR3 totals 14 residues. Germline V gene sequence: CDR1 SNHLY, CDR2 FYNNEI. The CDR3 bases are TGTGCCAGCAGTGAACGTTGGACCCGGTATGGCTACACCTTC. Amino acids: CASSERWTRYGYTF.

The rearrangement uses TRBV12-3 or TRBV12-4 and TRBJ1-1, with D possibly being TRBD1 (5 bases). Trimming took off 0 bases at V and 6 bases at J, with 11 bases between the two ends. The CDR3 consists of 14 residues. The DNA for the CDR3 is TGTGCCAGCAGTTTAGCCAGGGTGAATGCTGAAGCTTTCTTT. Amino acid sequence: CASSLARVNAEAFF.

This clonotype occurred many times. A single base separates this from a much larger clone, so it may be a read error. The chain recombines TRBV6-1 with TRBJ1-1; D is uncertain. The CDR3 extends over 15 amino acids. Germline V gene data show CDR1 as MNHNS and CDR2 as SASEGT. CDR3 region: CAGSEGGRPNTEAFF. In DNA form, the CDR3 reads TGTGCCGGCAGTGAAGGAGGCAGGCCGAACACTGAAGCTTTCTTT.